The entry that follows covers one TCR beta chain sequence. CDR1 is MGHRA and CDR2 is YSYEKL in the germline V gene. The CDR3 has 15 amino acids. V lost 3 bases to trimming and J lost 9 bases; unmatched junction nucleotides: 11. These data originate in a study of blood T cell repertoires in COVID-19. The wider study: COVID-19 samples collected from the United States, Italy and Spain covered acute and convalescent phases. PBMCs, B-cell-depleted T cells, or T cells provided the cDNA or gDNA that made up the material.

The method was immunoSEQ multiplex PCR; TCRdb's version includes in-frame clones alone and lacks a portion of them. The table shows some 75,000 clones, with around 80% occurring only once. The V call is TRBV4-1, the J call TRBJ2-1, with 7 bases matching TRBD1. What was sequenced was peripheral blood. The clonotype originates from a man aged 50 or older with COVID-19, enrolled during active disease. The CDR3 coding sequence is TGCGCCAGCAGCCATGTCCCTACAGGGGATCGTGAGCAGTTCTTC. Protein sequence: CASSHVPTGDREQFF.